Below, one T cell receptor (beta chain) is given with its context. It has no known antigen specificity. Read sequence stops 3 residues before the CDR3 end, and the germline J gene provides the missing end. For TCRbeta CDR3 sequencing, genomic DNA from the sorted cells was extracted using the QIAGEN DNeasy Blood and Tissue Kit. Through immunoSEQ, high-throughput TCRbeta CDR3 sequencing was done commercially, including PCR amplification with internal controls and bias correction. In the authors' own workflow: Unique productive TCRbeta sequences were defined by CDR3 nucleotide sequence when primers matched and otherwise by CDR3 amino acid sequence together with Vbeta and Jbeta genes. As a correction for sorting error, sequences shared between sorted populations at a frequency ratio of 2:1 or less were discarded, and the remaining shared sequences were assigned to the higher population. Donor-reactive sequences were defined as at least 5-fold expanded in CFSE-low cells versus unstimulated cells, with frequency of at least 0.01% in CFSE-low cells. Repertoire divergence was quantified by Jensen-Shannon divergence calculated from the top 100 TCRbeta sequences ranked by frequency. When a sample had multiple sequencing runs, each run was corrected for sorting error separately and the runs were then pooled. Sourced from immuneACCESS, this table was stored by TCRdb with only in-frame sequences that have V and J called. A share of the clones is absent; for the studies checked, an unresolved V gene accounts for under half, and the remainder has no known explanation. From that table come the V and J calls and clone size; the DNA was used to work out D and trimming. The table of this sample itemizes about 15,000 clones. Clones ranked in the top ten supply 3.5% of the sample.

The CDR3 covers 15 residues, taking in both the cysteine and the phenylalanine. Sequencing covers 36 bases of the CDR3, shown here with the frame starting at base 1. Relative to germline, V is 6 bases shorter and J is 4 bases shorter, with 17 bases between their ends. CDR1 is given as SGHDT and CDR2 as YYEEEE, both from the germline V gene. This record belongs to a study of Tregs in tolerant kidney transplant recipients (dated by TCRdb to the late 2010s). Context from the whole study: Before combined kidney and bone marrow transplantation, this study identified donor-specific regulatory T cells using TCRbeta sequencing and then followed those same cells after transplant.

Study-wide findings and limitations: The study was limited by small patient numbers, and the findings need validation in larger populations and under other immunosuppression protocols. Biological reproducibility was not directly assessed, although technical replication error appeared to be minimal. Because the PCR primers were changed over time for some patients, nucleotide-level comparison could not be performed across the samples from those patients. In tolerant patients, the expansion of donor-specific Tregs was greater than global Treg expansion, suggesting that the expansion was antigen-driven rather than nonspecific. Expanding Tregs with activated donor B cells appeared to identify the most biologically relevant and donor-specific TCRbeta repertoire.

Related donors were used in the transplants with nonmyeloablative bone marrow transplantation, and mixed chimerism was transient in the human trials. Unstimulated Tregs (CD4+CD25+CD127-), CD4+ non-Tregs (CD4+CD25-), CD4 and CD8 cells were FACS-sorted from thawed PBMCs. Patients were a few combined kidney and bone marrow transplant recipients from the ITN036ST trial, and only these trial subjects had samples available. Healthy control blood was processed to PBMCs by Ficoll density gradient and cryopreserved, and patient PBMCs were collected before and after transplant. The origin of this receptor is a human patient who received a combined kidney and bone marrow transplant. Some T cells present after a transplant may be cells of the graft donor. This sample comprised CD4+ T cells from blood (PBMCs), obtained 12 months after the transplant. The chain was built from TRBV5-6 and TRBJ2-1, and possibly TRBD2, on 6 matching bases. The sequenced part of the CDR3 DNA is TGTGCCAGCACCGTAGGAGGGCGGGCATACAATGAG. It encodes CASTVGGRAYNE. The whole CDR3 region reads CASTVGGRAYNEQFF.